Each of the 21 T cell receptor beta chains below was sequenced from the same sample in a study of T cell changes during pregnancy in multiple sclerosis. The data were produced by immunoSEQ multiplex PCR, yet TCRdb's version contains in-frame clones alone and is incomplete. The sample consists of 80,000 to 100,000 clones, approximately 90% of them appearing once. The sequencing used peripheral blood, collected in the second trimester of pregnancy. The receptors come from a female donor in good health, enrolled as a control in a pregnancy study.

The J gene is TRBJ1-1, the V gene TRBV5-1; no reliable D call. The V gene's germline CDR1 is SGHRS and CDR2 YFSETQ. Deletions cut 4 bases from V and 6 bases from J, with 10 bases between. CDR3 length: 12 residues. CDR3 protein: CASSSGGAEAFF. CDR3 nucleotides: TGCGCCAGCAGCAGCGGTGGGGCTGAAGCTTTCTTT.

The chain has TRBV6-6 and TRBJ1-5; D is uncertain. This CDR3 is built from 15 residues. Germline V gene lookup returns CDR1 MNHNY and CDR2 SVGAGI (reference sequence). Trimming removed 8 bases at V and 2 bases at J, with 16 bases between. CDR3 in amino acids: CASRPIPAGNQPQHF. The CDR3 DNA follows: TGTGCCAGCCGCCCGATACCGGCGGGCAATCAGCCCCAGCATTTT.

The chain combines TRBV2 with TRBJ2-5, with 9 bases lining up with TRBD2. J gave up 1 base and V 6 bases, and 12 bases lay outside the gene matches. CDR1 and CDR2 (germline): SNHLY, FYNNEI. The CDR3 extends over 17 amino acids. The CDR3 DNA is TGTGCCAGCAGGCGTCTCCTAGCGGGACGCGCCCAAGAGACCCAGTACTTC. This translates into CASRRLLAGRAQETQYF.

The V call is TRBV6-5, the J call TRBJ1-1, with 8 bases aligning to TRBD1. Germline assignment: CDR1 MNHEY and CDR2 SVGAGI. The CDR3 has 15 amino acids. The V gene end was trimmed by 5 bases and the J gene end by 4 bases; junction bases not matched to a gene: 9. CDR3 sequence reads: CASSRRTGQGTEAFF. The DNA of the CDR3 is TGTGCCAGCAGTCGACGAACAGGACAGGGCACTGAAGCTTTCTTT.

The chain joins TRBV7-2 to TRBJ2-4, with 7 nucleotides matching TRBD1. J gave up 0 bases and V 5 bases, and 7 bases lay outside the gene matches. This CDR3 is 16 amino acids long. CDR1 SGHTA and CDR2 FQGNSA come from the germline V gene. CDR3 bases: TGTGCCAGCAGCAAGATGGGACAGATAGCCAAAAACATTCAGTACTTC. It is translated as CASSKMGQIAKNIQYF.

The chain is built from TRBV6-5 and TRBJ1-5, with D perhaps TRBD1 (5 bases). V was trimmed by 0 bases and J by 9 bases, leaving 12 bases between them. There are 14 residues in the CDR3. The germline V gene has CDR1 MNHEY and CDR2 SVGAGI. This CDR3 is CASSYSIGGRPQHF. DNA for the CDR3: TGTGCCAGCAGTTACTCGATCGGGGGACGGCCCCAGCATTTT.

CDR3 sequence: CASSLESSGNQPQHF. CDR3 sequence (DNA): TGTGCCAGCAGCTTAGAATCTTCGGGCAATCAGCCCCAGCATTTT. The chain links TRBV7-9 to TRBJ1-5, with no clear D. The CDR3 runs to 15 residues. V shed 1 base and J shed 2 bases, with 9 bases lying between them. Germline V gene sequence: CDR1 SEHNR, CDR2 FQNEAQ (reference sequence).

CDR3 nucleotides: TGTGCCAGTAGTATGCGGACTGTTTTCGGTGAGCAGTTCTTC. Encoded protein: CASSMRTVFGEQFF. V usage is TRBV19 and J usage is TRBJ2-1, with TRBD2 as a possible D gene (5 bases). V lost 3 bases, J lost 9 bases, and 15 bases lay in between. This CDR3 is 14 amino acids long. The germline V gene encodes CDR1 LNHDA and CDR2 SQIVND (reference sequence). Supplemented by reference TRBV19 and TRBJ2-1, the full variable domain reads DGGITQSPKYLFRKEGQNVTLSCEQNLNHDAMYWYRQDPGQGLRLIYYSQIVNDFQKGDIAEGYSVSREKKESFPLTVTSAQKNPTAFYLCASSMRTVFGEQFFGPGTRLTVL.

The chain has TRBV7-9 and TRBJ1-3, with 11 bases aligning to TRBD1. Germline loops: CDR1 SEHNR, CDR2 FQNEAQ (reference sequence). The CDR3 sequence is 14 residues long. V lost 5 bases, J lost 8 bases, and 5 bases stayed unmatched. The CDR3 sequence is CASSAGTGGHTIYF. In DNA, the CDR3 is TGTGCCAGCAGCGCCGGGACAGGGGGACACACCATATATTTT. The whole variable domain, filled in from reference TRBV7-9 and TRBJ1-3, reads DTGVSQNPRHKITKRGQNVTFRCDPISEHNRLYWYRQTLGQGPEFLTYFQNEAQLEKSRLLSDRFSAERPKGSFSTLEIQRTEQGDSAMYLCASSAGTGGHTIYFGEGSWLTVV.

DNA for the CDR3: TGCGCCAGCAGCCAAGACCCGTCTAGCGGGAGTCAACCTGGGGCCAACGTCCTGACTTTC. This sequence encodes CASSQDPSSGSQPGANVLTF. The chain couples TRBV4-3 to TRBJ2-6; TRBD2 agrees at 10 bases. Germline V gives CDR1 LGHNA, CDR2 YSLEER. The junction had 10 bases not matched to a gene; V was cut back by 0 bases and J by 2 bases. The CDR3 runs to 20 residues.

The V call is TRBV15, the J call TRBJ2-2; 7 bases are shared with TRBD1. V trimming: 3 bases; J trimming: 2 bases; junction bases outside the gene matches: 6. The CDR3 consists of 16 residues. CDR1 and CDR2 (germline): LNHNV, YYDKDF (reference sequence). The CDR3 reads CATSSPGTDNTGELFF. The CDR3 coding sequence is TGTGCCACCAGCAGCCCCGGGACAGACAACACCGGGGAGCTGTTTTTT.

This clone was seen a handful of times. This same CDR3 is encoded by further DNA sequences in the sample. The CDR3 region is CASSSGQGWNQPQHF. DNA for the CDR3: TGTGCCAGCAGCTCTGGACAGGGGTGGAATCAGCCCCAGCATTTT. The genes are TRBV7-9 and TRBJ1-5, with 9 bases that match TRBD1. The CDR3 spans 15 residues. Germline assignment: CDR1 SEHNR and CDR2 FQNEAQ (reference sequence). The ends lost 4 bases at V and 4 bases at J; junction bases unmatched: 5.

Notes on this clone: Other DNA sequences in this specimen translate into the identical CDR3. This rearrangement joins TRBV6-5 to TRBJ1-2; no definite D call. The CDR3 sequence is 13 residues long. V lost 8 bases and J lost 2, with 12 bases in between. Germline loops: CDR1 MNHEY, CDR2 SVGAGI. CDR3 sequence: CASSFFENYGYTF. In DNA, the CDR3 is TGTGCCAGCTCTTTTTTCGAGAACTATGGCTACACCTTC.

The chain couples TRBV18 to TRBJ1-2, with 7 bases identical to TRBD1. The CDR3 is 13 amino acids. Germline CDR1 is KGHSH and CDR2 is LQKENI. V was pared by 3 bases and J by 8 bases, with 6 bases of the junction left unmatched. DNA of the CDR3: TGTGCCAGCTCACCGGAGGGGGCGCGGGGCTACACCTTC. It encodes CASSPEGARGYTF.

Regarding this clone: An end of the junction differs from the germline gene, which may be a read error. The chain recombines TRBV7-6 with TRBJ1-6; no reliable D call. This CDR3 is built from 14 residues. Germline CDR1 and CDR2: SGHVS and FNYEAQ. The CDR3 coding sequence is TGTGCCAGCAGCTTCAGGATCGATAATTCACCCCCCCACTTT. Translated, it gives CASSFRIDNSPPHF.

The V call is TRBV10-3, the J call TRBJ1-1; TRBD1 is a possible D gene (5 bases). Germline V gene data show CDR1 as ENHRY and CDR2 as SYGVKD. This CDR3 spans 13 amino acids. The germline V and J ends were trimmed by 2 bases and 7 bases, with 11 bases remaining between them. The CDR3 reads CAISEGAGVEAFF. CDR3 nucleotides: TGTGCCATCAGTGAGGGAGCGGGGGTTGAAGCTTTCTTT.

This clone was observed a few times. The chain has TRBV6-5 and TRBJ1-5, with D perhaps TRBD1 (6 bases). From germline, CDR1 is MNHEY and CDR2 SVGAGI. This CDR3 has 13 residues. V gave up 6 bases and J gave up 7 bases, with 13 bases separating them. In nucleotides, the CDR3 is TGTGCCAGCAGGAGGACAGAGCGGCAGCCCCAGCATTTT. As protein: CASRRTERQPQHF.

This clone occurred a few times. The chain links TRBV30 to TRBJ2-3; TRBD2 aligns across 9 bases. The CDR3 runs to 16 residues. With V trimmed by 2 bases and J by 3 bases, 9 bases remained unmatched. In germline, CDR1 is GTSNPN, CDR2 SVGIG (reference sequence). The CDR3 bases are TGTGCCTGGAGTATTGGTGCGGGAGGGAGGACAGATACGCAGTATTTT. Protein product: CAWSIGAGGRTDTQYF.

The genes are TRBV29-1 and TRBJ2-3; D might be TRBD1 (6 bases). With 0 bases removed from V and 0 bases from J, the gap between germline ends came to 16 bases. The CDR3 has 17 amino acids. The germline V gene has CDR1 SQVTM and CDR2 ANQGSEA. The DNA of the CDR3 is TGCAGCGTTGAAGATCCTACCGGGACACTCAGCACAGATACGCAGTATTTT. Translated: CSVEDPTGTLSTDTQYF.

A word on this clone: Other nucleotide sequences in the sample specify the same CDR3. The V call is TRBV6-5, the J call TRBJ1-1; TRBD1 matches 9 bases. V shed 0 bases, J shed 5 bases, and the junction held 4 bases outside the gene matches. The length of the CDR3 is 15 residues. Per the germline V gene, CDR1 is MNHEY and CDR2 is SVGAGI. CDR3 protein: CASSYSGQGLTEAFF. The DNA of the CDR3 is TGTGCCAGCAGTTACTCGGGACAGGGTTTAACTGAAGCTTTCTTT.

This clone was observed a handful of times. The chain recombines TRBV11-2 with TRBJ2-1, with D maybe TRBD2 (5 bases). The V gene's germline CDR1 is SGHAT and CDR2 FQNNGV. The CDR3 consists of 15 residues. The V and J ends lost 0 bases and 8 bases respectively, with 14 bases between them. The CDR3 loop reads CASSLDPRGSDEQFF. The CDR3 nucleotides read TGTGCCAGCAGCTTAGATCCCCGGGGTTCGGATGAGCAGTTCTTC.